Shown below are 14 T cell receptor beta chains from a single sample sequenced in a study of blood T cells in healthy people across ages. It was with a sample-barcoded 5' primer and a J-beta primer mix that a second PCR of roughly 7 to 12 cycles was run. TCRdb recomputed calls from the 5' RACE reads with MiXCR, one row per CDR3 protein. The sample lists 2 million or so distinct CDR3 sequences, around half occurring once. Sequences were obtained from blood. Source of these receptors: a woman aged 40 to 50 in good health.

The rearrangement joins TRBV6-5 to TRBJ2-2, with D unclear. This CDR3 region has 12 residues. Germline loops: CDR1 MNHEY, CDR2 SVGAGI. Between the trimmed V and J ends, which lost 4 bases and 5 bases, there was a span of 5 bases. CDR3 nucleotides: TGTGCCAGCAGTTCCCTTACCGGGGAGCTGTTTTTT. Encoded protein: CASSSLTGELFF.

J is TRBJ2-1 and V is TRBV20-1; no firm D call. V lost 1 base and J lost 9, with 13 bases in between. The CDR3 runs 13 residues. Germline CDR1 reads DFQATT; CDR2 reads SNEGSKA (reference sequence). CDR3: CSARVSMVVEQFF. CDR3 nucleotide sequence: TGCAGTGCTAGAGTATCTATGGTCGTTGAGCAGTTCTTC.

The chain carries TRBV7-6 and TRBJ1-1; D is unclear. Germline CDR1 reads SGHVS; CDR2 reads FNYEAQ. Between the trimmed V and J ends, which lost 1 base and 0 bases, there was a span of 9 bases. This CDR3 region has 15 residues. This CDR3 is CASSLVGSMNTEAFF. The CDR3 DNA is TGTGCCAGCAGCTTAGTAGGGTCTATGAACACTGAAGCTTTCTTT.

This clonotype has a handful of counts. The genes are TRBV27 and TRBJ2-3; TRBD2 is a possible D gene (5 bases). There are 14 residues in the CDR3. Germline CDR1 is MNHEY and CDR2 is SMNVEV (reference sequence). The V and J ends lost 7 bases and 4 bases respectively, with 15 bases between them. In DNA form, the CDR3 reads TGTGCCAGCACCCGGACGGGAAGGGCAGATACGCAGTATTTT. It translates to CASTRTGRADTQYF.

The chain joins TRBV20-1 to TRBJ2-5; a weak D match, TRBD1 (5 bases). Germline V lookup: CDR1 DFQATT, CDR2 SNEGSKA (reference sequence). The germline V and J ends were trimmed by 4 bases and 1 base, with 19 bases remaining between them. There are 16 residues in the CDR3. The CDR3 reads CSAKKNPGQIQETQYF. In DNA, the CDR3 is TGCAGTGCTAAAAAGAATCCAGGGCAAATCCAAGAGACCCAGTACTTC.

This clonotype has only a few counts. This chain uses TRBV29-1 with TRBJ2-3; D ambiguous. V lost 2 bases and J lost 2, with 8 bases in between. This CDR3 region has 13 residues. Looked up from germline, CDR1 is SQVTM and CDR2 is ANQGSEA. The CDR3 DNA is TGCAGCGTTGAAAGGCTAGACACAGATACGCAGTATTTT. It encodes CSVERLDTDTQYF.

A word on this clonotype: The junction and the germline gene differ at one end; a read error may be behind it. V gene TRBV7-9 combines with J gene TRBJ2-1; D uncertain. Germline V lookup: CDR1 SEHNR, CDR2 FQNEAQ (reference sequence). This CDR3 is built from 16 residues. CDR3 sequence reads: CASSSGVSGSYNGQFF. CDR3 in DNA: TGTGCCAGCAGCTCTGGGGTCTCGGGCTCCTACAATGGGCAGTTCTTC.

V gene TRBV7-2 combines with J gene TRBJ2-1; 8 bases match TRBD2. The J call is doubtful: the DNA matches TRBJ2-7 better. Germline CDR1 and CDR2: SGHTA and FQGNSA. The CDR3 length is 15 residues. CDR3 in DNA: TGTGCCAGCAGCTCCTTAGCGGGACTCTACAATGAGCAGTACTTC. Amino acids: CASSSLAGLYNEQYF.

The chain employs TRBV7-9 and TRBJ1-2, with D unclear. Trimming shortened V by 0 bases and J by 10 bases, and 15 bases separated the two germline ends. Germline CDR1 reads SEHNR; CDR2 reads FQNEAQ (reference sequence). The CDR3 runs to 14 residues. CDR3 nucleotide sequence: TGTGCCAGCAGCTTAGCTTCTGCCCTGGATCACTACACCTTC. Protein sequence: CASSLASALDHYTF. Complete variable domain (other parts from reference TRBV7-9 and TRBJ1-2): DTGVSQNPRHKITKRGQNVTFRCDPISEHNRLYWYRQTLGQGPEFLTYFQNEAQLEKSRLLSDRFSAERPKGSFSTLEIQRTEQGDSAMYLCASSLASALDHYTFGSGTRLTVV.

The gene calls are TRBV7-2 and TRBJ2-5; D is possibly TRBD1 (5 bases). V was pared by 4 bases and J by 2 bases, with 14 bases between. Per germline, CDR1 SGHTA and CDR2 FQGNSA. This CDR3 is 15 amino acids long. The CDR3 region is CASSWGTGKQETQYF. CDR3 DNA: TGTGCCAGCAGCTGGGGCACGGGTAAACAAGAGACCCAGTACTTC.

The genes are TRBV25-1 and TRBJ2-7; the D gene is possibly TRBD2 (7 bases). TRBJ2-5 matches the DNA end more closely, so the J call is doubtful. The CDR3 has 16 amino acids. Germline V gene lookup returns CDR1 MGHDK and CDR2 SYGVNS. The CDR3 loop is CASSELAGAHRETQYF. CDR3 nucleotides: TGTGCCAGCAGTGAATTGGCGGGGGCCCACAGAGAGACCCAGTACTTC.

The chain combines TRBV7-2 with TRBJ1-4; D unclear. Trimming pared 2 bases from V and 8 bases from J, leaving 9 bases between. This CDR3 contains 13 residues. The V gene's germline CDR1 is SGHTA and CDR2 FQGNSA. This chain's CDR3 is CASSLSWGEKLFF. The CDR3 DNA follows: TGTGCCAGCAGCTTAAGTTGGGGAGAAAAACTGTTTTTT.

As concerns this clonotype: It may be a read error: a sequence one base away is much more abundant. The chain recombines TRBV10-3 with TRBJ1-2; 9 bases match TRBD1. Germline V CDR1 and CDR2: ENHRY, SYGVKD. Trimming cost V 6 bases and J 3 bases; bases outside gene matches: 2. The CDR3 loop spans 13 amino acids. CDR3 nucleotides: TGTGCCATCAGAAGGGACAGGGACTATGGCTACACCTTC. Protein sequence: CAIRRDRDYGYTF.

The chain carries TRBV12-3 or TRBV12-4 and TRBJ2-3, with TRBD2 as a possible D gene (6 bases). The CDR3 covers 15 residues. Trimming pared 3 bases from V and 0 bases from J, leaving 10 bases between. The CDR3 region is CASSFGRGSTDTQYF. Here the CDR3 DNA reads TGTGCCAGCAGTTTTGGTCGGGGGAGCACAGATACGCAGTATTTT.